This T cell receptor (beta chain) was documented in a study of blood T cells in healthy people across ages. Study-level background: About one barcoded beta molecule per two T cells came from capture by template switching.

The CDR3 length is 16 residues. The germline V gene encodes CDR1 SGHTA and CDR2 FQGNSA. V dropped 6 bases and J dropped 1; count of bases not matched to a gene: 5. Regarding this clonotype: The antigen is not known.

PCR was performed a second time for about 7 to 11 cycles using a sample-barcoded 5' primer and a J-beta primer mix. From the 5' RACE reads, TCRdb called clonotypes with MiXCR, one entry per CDR3 protein. This table has fewer than 900,000 distinct CDR3 sequences, roughly 41% appearing once. Study-wide points: Significant beta diversity loss was already apparent by age approximately 38, declining roughly linearly. Unsorted PBMC material precluded a definitive naive versus antigen-experienced comparison. Donor CMV infection status was unknown, possibly confounding age-related changes in expanded clonotypes.

This TCR derives from a woman aged 55-69 years in good health. The gene calls are TRBV7-2 and TRBJ2-3, with 12 nucleotides matching TRBD2. Sequenced: blood. This CDR3 is CASRRTSGTGTDTQYF. DNA for the CDR3: TGTGCCAGCAGGAGGACTAGCGGGACTGGCACAGATACGCAGTATTTT.